The 31 T cell receptor beta chains below come from one sample, sequenced in a study of cytomegalovirus exposure and HLA in healthy donors. The PCR had 60 Vbeta and 13 Jbeta primers. Repertoires were generated with immunoSEQ multiplex PCR, while TCRdb's copy carries only in-frame clones and drops some. The top ten clones hold 1.5% to 2% of a sample with 110,000 to 150,000 clones, around 73% of them seen once. The sample comprised PBMCs. These receptors all stem from a female donor in good health and CMV-seronegative.

The chain is built from TRBV23-1 and TRBJ1-3; 8 bases fit TRBD1. TRBV23-1 is marked as an open reading frame, function uncertain. V lost 0 bases and J lost 2; bases outside the gene matches: 6. The length of the CDR3 is 17 residues. The CDR3 spells CASSQSGQGGAGNTIYF. CDR3 bases: TGCGCCAGCAGTCAATCTGGACAGGGAGGGGCTGGAAACACCATATATTTT.

The chain joins TRBV2 to TRBJ1-2; the D gene is possibly TRBD1 (6 bases). The CDR3 has 13 amino acids. The germline CDR1 and CDR2 sequences are SNHLY and FYNNEI. With 3 bases removed from V and 8 bases from J, the gap between germline ends came to 13 bases. This chain's CDR3 is CASSESGARGYTF. The CDR3 bases are TGTGCCAGCAGTGAGTCAGGGGCGCGGGGCTACACCTTC. Complete variable domain (other parts from reference TRBV2 and TRBJ1-2): EPEVTQTPSHQVTQMGQEVILRCVPISNHLYFYWYRQILGQKVEFLVSFYNNEISEKSEIFDDQFSVERPDGSNFTLKIRSTKLEDSAMYFCASSESGARGYTFGSGTRLTVV.

The chain has TRBV5-6 and TRBJ1-2; 10 bases match TRBD1. This CDR3 region has 16 residues. CDR1 is SGHDT, CDR2 YYEEEE, per germline. V dropped 0 bases and J dropped 4; count of bases not matched to a gene: 6. Here the CDR3 reads CASSLVGDRGTYGYTF. The CDR3 bases are TGTGCCAGCAGCTTGGTGGGGGACAGGGGTACCTATGGCTACACCTTC.

The rearrangement uses TRBV7-2 and TRBJ2-4, with 9 positions matching TRBD1. The CDR3 sequence is 17 residues long. V gave up 5 bases and J gave up 5 bases; unmatched junction bases: 13. The germline V gene encodes CDR1 SGHTA and CDR2 FQGNSA. The CDR3 here is CASSVTAGTGRQNIQYF. CDR3 nucleotides: TGTGCCAGCAGCGTCACTGCCGGGACAGGGAGGCAAAACATTCAGTACTTC.

This rearrangement joins TRBV5-6 to TRBJ1-2; perhaps TRBD1 as D (6 bases). Germline loops: CDR1 SGHDT, CDR2 YYEEEE. V shed 6 bases and J shed 3 bases, with 15 bases lying between them. The CDR3 length is 14 residues. CDR3 DNA sequence: TGTGCCAGCACCCCAGTGGGGGCGGACTATGGCTACACCTTC. Encoded protein: CASTPVGADYGYTF.

This clone was counted a single time. The CDR3 sequence is CATSRDPTGRSYEQYF. In DNA form, the CDR3 reads TGTGCCACCAGCAGAGACCCGACAGGGAGGAGTTACGAGCAGTACTTC. The chain recombines TRBV15 with TRBJ2-5, with D possibly TRBD1 on 7 matching bases. Gene TRBJ2-7 matches the end of the DNA better, so the J call may be wrong. Germline CDR1 is LNHNV and CDR2 is YYDKDF (reference sequence). The length of the CDR3 is 16 residues.

The chain has TRBV7-9 and TRBJ2-1; TRBD2 is a possible D gene (6 bases). The germline gives CDR1 SEHNR, CDR2 FQNEAQ (reference sequence). CDR3 length equals 12 residues. V was pared by 4 bases and J by 10 bases, with 11 bases between. The CDR3 protein is CASSWGVGEQFF. The CDR3 region has the DNA TGTGCCAGCAGCTGGGGGGTGGGGGAGCAGTTCTTC.

Turning to this clone: Germline and junction disagree at one end, which may indicate a read error. The gene calls are TRBV15 and TRBJ1-2; D might be TRBD1 (5 bases). Germline V CDR1 and CDR2: LNHNV, YYDKDF (reference sequence). The CDR3 extends over 16 amino acids. CDR3 loop: CVTSSHGGGGAYGYTF. CDR3 nucleotides: TGTGTCACCAGCAGCCACGGGGGGGGTGGGGCCTATGGCTACACCTTC.

As DNA, the CDR3 is TGTGCCATCAGTGAGCCGGGTAACGCCGGGACTGATTCCTACGAGCAGTACTTC. It specifies CAISEPGNAGTDSYEQYF. This chain joins TRBV10-3 and TRBJ2-7; TRBD2 is a possible D gene (6 bases). This CDR3 comprises 18 residues. Trimming removed 2 bases from V and 1 base from J, with 21 bases in between. Per germline, CDR1 ENHRY and CDR2 SYGVKD.

The rearrangement uses TRBV7-2 and TRBJ2-3; the match to TRBD2 covers 8 bases. V lost 5 bases to trimming and J lost 6 bases; unmatched junction nucleotides: 10. This CDR3 contains 15 residues. The germline V gene has CDR1 SGHTA and CDR2 FQGNSA. The chain's CDR3 is CASSPNGGAGDTQYF. The CDR3 DNA is TGTGCCAGCAGCCCGAACGGGGGGGCCGGGGATACGCAGTATTTT.

The chain combines TRBV18 with TRBJ1-1, with TRBD1 matching over 7 bases. The CDR3 consists of 18 residues. V shed 2 bases and J 1 base; nucleotides not matched to a gene: 13. CDR1 is KGHSH and CDR2 is LQKENI in the germline V gene. DNA for the CDR3: TGTGCCAGCTCACCAGAGGCCCGGGACAGTCGCGGGAACACTGAAGCTTTCTTT. It is translated as CASSPEARDSRGNTEAFF.

This clone was picked up a small number of times. The chain combines TRBV5-1 with TRBJ1-1; no reliable D call. Trimming removed 1 base at V and 4 bases at J, with 11 bases between. The germline V gene has CDR1 SGHRS and CDR2 YFSETQ. The CDR3 totals 14 residues. The CDR3 sequence is CASSLYTSGTEAFF. The CDR3 coding sequence is TGCGCCAGCAGCTTGTATACCTCGGGCACTGAAGCTTTCTTT.

This chain connects TRBV11-3 to TRBJ2-3, with D possibly being TRBD1 (5 bases). The CDR3 loop spans 14 amino acids. Trimming left V 4 bases short and J 5 bases short, with 13 bases between. CDR1 and CDR2 from the germline V gene are SGHNT and YENEEA. Here the CDR3 DNA reads TGTGCCAGCAGCTCTACAGGTTCGGGAGATACGCAGTATTTT. Translated: CASSSTGSGDTQYF.

This clone was observed a handful of times. J is TRBJ1-4 and V is TRBV5-1; 7 bases fit TRBD1. The CDR3 spans 15 residues. Germline V gene lookup returns CDR1 SGHRS and CDR2 YFSETQ. The J segment lost 5 bases and the V segment lost 4 bases, leaving 8 bases of the junction unmatched. CDR3 loop: CASSPGDRRNEKLFF. The DNA for the CDR3 is TGCGCCAGCAGCCCTGGGGACAGAAGGAATGAAAAACTGTTTTTT.

This clone was seen once. CDR3 nucleotide sequence: TGTGCCAGCAGTTTCTCTGTGGACAGGGTTGAGCGAGCTTTCTTT. Protein product: CASSFSVDRVERAFF. The V gene is TRBV27, the J gene TRBJ1-1, with 8 bases matching TRBD1. CDR1 is MNHEY, CDR2 SMNVEV, per germline (reference sequence). J lost 10 bases, V lost 3 bases, and 13 bases had no gene match. The CDR3 covers 15 residues.

This chain links TRBV7-6 with TRBJ2-5; 7 nucleotides match TRBD2. The V gene's germline CDR1 is SGHVS and CDR2 FNYEAQ. The V and J ends lost 4 bases and 5 bases, in that order; junction bases with no gene match: 13. The CDR3 is 16 amino acids. The CDR3 DNA follows: TGTGCCAGCAGCTACCCACTAGGGAGGGCGGGGGAGACCCAGTACTTC. The encoded protein is CASSYPLGRAGETQYF.

This clone showed up just a few times. The chain couples TRBV7-2 to TRBJ2-2, with 7 nucleotides matching TRBD2. V gave up 5 bases and J gave up 0 bases; unmatched junction bases: 9. The CDR3 is 17 residues long. The germline V gene encodes CDR1 SGHTA and CDR2 FQGNSA. The CDR3 reads CASSVGGGRANTGELFF. The DNA of the CDR3 is TGTGCCAGCAGCGTCGGGGGAGGGCGCGCGAACACCGGGGAGCTGTTTTTT.

V is TRBV6-4 and J is TRBJ1-1; 7 bases fit TRBD1. Looked up from germline, CDR1 is MRHNA and CDR2 is SNTAGT. With V trimmed by 6 bases and J by 0 bases, 4 bases remained unmatched. The CDR3 is 14 amino acids. The CDR3 DNA reads TGTGCCAGCAGAGAACAGGGGATGAACACTGAAGCTTTCTTT. This translates into CASREQGMNTEAFF.

The chain joins TRBV15 to TRBJ2-6, with 8 bases identical to TRBD2. The CDR3 has 15 residues. Germline lookup yields CDR1 LNHNV and CDR2 YYDKDF (reference sequence). V gave up 5 bases and J gave up 3 bases; unmatched junction bases: 3. In DNA form, the CDR3 reads TGTGCCACCAGCTCACGGGGGGGTGGGGCCAACGTCCTGACTTTC. As protein: CATSSRGGGANVLTF.

In its sample, this clone was seen a few times. The genes are TRBV7-2 and TRBJ2-3; D ambiguous. CDR1 and CDR2 (germline): SGHTA, FQGNSA. This CDR3 is built from 15 residues. Trimming pared 5 bases from V and 1 base from J, leaving 13 bases between. The CDR3 DNA reads as TGTGCCAGCAGCCAGATACCAGAGGGCACAGATACGCAGTATTTT. Translating gives CASSQIPEGTDTQYF.

The chain has TRBV10-2 and TRBJ2-5; 13 positions match TRBD2. The V gene's germline CDR1 is WSHSY and CDR2 SAAADI. This CDR3 has 15 residues. V was clipped by 5 bases and J by 5 bases; unmatched bases: 5. CDR3 coding DNA: TGCGCCAGCAGTACGGGACTAGCGGGGATGGAGACCCAGTACTTC. This translates into CASSTGLAGMETQYF.

V and J are TRBV5-5 and TRBJ1-6, with 7 nucleotides matching TRBD1. Trimming removed 4 bases from V and 5 bases from J; junction bases left unmatched: 9. CDR1 SGHKS and CDR2 YYEKEE come from the germline V gene (reference sequence). The CDR3 runs to 16 residues. CDR3 DNA: TGTGCCAGCAGCCGCGATCGACAGGGACATAATTCACCCCTCCACTTT. Translated, it gives CASSRDRQGHNSPLHF. Drawing the rest from reference TRBV5-5 and TRBJ1-6, the complete variable domain is DAGVTQSPTHLIKTRGQQVTLRCSPISGHKSVSWYQQVLGQGPQFIFQYYEKEERGRGNFPDRFSARQFPNYSSELNVNALLLGDSALYLCASSRDRQGHNSPLHFGNGTRLTVT.

The chain links TRBV4-1 to TRBJ2-2; D gene ambiguous. V gave up 0 bases and J gave up 3 bases, with 8 bases separating them. CDR1 and CDR2 from the germline V gene are MGHRA and YSYEKL. The CDR3 loop spans 15 amino acids. CDR3 bases: TGCGCCAGCAGCCAAGATAACAGTTACACCGGGGAGCTGTTTTTT. Translated, it gives CASSQDNSYTGELFF.

The chain joins TRBV5-5 to TRBJ1-6; D is unclear. The CDR3 has 14 amino acids. The germline V gene has CDR1 SGHKS and CDR2 YYEKEE (reference sequence). V lost 4 bases to trimming and J lost 5 bases, with 10 bases between them. The CDR3 region is CASSPGWNNSPLHF. The CDR3 region has the DNA TGTGCCAGCAGCCCGGGTTGGAATAATTCACCCCTCCACTTT.

This clone has only a few counts. The chain joins TRBV5-6 to TRBJ1-2; TRBD1 aligns across 7 bases. This CDR3 contains 16 residues. Germline V gene data show CDR1 as SGHDT and CDR2 as YYEEEE. V lost 4 bases and J lost 2; bases outside the gene matches: 11. The CDR3 protein is CASSEGAGGRNYGYTF. The CDR3 DNA is TGTGCCAGCAGCGAGGGCGCAGGGGGTAGAAACTATGGCTACACCTTC. The whole variable domain, remainder taken from reference TRBV5-6 and TRBJ1-2, is DAGVTQSPTHLIKTRGQQVTLRCSPKSGHDTVSWYQQALGQGPQFIFQYYEEEERQRGNFPDRFSGHQFPNYSSELNVNALLLGDSALYLCASSEGAGGRNYGYTFGSGTRLTVV.

V gene TRBV7-2 combines with J gene TRBJ2-5; the D is unclear. Germline-derived CDR1 and CDR2 are SGHTA and FQGNSA. The CDR3 consists of 12 residues. V was shortened by 3 bases and J by 4 bases, with 6 bases between the two germline ends. The CDR3: CASSLFIETQYF. The CDR3 DNA reads TGTGCCAGCAGCTTGTTTATAGAGACCCAGTACTTC.

This sequence joins TRBV30 and TRBJ1-3; D ambiguous. CDR1 GTSNPN and CDR2 SVGIG come from the germline V gene (reference sequence). V lost 1 base to trimming and J lost 0 bases, with 10 bases between them. This CDR3 is built from 15 residues. CDR3 in amino acids: CAWSGREVSGNTIYF. The CDR3 nucleotides read TGTGCCTGGAGTGGACGGGAAGTCTCTGGAAACACCATATATTTT. The variable domain in full, completed from reference TRBV30 and TRBJ1-3, reads SQTIHQWPATLVQPVGSPLSLECTVEGTSNPNLYWYRQAAGRGLQLLFYSVGIGQISSEVPQNLSASRPQDRQFILSSKKLLLSDSGFYLCAWSGREVSGNTIYFGEGSWLTVV.

The chain has TRBV19 and TRBJ1-4, with 11 bases identical to TRBD1. Per the germline V gene, CDR1 is LNHDA and CDR2 is SQIVND (reference sequence). With 4 bases clipped from V and 4 bases from J, the junction kept 2 bases outside the gene matches. This CDR3 has 15 amino acids. The CDR3 sequence is CASSRGTGGNEKLFF. In nucleotides, the CDR3 is TGTGCCAGTAGTAGAGGGACAGGGGGTAATGAAAAACTGTTTTTT.

The V and J genes are TRBV25-1 and TRBJ2-5; a weak D match, TRBD2 (6 bases). The CDR3 runs 17 residues. V lost 1 base to trimming and J lost 4 bases, with 19 bases between them. Germline V gene lookup returns CDR1 MGHDK and CDR2 SYGVNS. The CDR3 here is CASSELRRERERETQYF. The CDR3 region has the DNA TGTGCCAGCAGTGAATTACGGAGGGAGAGAGAAAGAGAGACCCAGTACTTC.

The chain joins TRBV6-5 to TRBJ1-5; D not certain. This CDR3 spans 14 amino acids. Trimming stripped 6 bases from V and 0 bases from J, with 9 bases between. The germline gives CDR1 MNHEY, CDR2 SVGAGI. The CDR3 DNA reads as TGTGCCAGCAGCCCAACAAATAGCAATCAGCCCCAGCATTTT. It encodes CASSPTNSNQPQHF.

This clone showed up just a few times. The V gene is TRBV29-1, the J gene TRBJ1-1, with D perhaps TRBD1 (5 bases). The CDR3 has 13 residues. Trimming pared 6 bases from V and 7 bases from J, leaving 18 bases between. Germline V gene sequence: CDR1 SQVTM, CDR2 ANQGSEA. This CDR3 reads CSVVGTNLYEAFF. CDR3 DNA: TGCAGCGTGGTGGGGACTAATCTATATGAAGCTTTCTTT.